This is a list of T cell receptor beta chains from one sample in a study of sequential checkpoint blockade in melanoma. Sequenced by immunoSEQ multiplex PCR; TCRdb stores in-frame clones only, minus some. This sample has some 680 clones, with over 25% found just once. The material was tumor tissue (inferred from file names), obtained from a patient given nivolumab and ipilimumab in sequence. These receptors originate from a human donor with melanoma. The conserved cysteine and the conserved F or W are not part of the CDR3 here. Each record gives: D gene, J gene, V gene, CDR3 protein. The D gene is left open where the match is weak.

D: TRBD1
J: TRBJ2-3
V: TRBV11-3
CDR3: ASSPTGDTDTQY

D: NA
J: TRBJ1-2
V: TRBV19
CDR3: ASKGLNYGYT

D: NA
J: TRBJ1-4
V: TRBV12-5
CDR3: AGGKYTTNEKLF

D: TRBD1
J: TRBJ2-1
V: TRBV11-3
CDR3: ASSLGTGYNEQF

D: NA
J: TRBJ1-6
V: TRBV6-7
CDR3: ATKEHSQRGVSPLH

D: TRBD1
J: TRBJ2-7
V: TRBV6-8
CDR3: ASSSPDRGPAEQY

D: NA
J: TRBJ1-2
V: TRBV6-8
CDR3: AITRRPNYGYT

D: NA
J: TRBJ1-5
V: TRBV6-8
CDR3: ASSSYSNQPQH

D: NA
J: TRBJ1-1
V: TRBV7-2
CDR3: ASSLTLGTEAF

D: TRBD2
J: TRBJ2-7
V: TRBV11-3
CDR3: ASTPTYGGSRYEQY

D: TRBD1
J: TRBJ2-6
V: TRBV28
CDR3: ASSSFTSGQGKAGANVLT

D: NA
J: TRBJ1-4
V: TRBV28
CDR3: ASSIEQLTFDGSREKLF

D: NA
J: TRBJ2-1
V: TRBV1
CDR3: ASSQDIGGVYNEQF

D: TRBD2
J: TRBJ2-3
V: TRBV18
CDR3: ASSLASGGYTDTQY

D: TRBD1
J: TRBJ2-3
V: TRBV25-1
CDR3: ASSTGGTDTQY

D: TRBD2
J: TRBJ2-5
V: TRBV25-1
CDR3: ASSEGMGRELETQY

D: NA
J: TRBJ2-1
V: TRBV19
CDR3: ASSKGGYASSSYNEQF

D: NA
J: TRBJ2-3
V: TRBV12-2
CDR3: ASRPGNRGQPDTQY

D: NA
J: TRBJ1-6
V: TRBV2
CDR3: ASRGGGNSPLH

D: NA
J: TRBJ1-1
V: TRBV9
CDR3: ASSGMEQGTF

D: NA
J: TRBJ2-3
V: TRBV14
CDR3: ASSLWATMGDTQY

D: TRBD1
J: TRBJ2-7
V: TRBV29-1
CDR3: SVGDSTYEQY